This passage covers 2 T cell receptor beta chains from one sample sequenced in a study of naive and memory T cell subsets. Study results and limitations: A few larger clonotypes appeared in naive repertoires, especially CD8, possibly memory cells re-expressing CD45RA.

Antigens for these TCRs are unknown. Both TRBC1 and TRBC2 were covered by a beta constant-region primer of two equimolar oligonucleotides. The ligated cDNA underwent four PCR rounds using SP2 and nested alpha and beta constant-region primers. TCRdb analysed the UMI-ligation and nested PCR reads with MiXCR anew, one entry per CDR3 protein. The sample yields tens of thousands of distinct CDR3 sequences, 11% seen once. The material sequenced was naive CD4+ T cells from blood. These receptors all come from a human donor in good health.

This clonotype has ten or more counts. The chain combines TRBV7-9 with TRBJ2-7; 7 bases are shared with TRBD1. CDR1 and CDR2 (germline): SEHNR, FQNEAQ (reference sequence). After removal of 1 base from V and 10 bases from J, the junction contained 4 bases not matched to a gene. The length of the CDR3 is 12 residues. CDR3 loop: CASSLVGTEQYF. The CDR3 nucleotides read TGTGCCAGCAGCTTAGTTGGGACAGAACAGTACTTC.

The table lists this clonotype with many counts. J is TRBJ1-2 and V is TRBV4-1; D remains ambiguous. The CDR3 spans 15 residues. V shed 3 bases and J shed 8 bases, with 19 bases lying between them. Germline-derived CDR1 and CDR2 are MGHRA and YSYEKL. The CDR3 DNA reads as TGCGCCAGCAGCCAGAACTCACCTTCAGGCAACGGCTACACCTTC. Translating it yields CASSQNSPSGNGYTF.